One TCR beta chain is described in this entry. The data belong to a study of breast tumors, draining lymph nodes, adjacent tissues. Axillary draining lymph nodes of breast cancer patients supplied the node samples. Germline loops: CDR1 MNHEY, CDR2 SVGAGI. Trimming removed 8 bases at V and 9 bases at J, with 20 bases between. The CDR3 is made up of 15 amino acids. TCRdb itself ran the multiplex PCR reads through MiXCR, one entry per CDR3 protein. This table has some 100,000 distinct CDR3 sequences, approximately 21% appearing once. This TCR came from a female donor with breast cancer. Some clones in this sample may be carry-over from other donors' samples. V and J are TRBV6-5 and TRBJ1-6, with D hard to call. Sequenced sample: axillary lymph node tissue. CDR3: CASRTEGGDSSPLHF. The CDR3 DNA reads as TGTGCCAGCCGTACAGAGGGCGGGGATAGTTCACCCCTCCACTTT.